The 30 T cell receptor beta chains below were found in one sample sequenced in a study of cytomegalovirus exposure and HLA in healthy donors (dated by TCRdb to 2017 to 2019). Library preparation was by the immunoSEQ multiplex PCR assay. A mixture of 60 forward primers for TCR Vbeta segments and 13 reverse primers for TCR Jbeta segments was used in the multiplex PCR. In TCRdb, the immuneACCESS table is reduced to in-frame sequences with V and J assigned. These tables do not hold every clone; where another copy was compared, an unresolved V gene accounts for under half, and the others remain unexplained. Across this sample there are about 110,000 clones, with almost 70% seen only once. The top ten clonotypes cover approximately 9% of the sample. Material: PBMCs. The receptors were gathered from a man younger than 45 in good health and CMV-seropositive.

The rearrangement uses TRBV27 and TRBJ1-4, with a possible D match to TRBD1 (5 bases). The germline CDR1 and CDR2 sequences are MNHEY and SMNVEV (reference sequence). The CDR3 consists of 14 residues. Trimming shortened V by 5 bases and J by 10 bases, and 17 bases separated the two germline ends. The CDR3 loop reads CASSITGAGGKLFF. The CDR3 DNA follows: TGTGCCAGCAGTATTACAGGAGCCGGTGGAAAACTGTTTTTT.

This clone was counted a few times. This chain joins TRBV6-6 and TRBJ1-1; D unresolved. The ends were cut back, 2 bases at V and 11 bases at J, with 12 bases in the middle. The length of the CDR3 is 12 residues. Germline lookup yields CDR1 MNHNY and CDR2 SVGAGI (reference sequence). In DNA, the CDR3 is TGTGCCAGCAGTTACAAATCGGGAAACGCTTTCTTT. This encodes CASSYKSGNAFF.

The chain joins TRBV6-5 to TRBJ2-7; the match to TRBD1 covers 7 bases. Germline CDR1 is MNHEY and CDR2 is SVGAGI. The CDR3 is 15 residues long. Losses at the gene ends were 6 bases for V and 1 base for J; bases not matched to a gene: 9. Here the CDR3 reads CASRYGLGQSYEQYF. In DNA, the CDR3 is TGTGCCAGCAGATACGGGTTGGGACAGTCCTACGAGCAGTACTTC.

The chain recombines TRBV2 with TRBJ1-3, with D possibly TRBD1 on 6 matching bases. Germline V gene sequence: CDR1 SNHLY, CDR2 FYNNEI. CDR3 length equals 16 residues. Trimming removed 1 base at V and 1 base at J, with 11 bases between. The CDR3 protein is CASSEEGQGSGNTIYF. The DNA of the CDR3 is TGTGCCAGCAGTGAAGAAGGTCAGGGGTCTGGAAACACCATATATTTT.

The chain is built from TRBV5-4 and TRBJ1-2; D might be TRBD1 (5 bases). V was pared by 2 bases and J by 7 bases, with 18 bases between. This CDR3 contains 15 residues. CDR1 and CDR2 from the germline V gene are SGHNT and YYREEE (reference sequence). CDR3 nucleotide sequence: TGTGCCAGCAGCTTTAACCGGTTACAGGCCGGTGGCTACACCTTC. As protein: CASSFNRLQAGGYTF.

The rearrangement links TRBV27 to TRBJ2-4, with a tentative D call TRBD2 (5 bases). Trimming removed 0 bases from V and 2 bases from J, with 14 bases in between. The V gene's germline CDR1 is MNHEY and CDR2 SMNVEV (reference sequence). The CDR3 extends over 17 amino acids. The CDR3 spells CASSLSLTRFPKNIQYF. The CDR3 DNA is TGTGCCAGCAGTTTATCCCTAACTAGGTTTCCCAAAAACATTCAGTACTTC.

This clone was recorded a few times. The V call is TRBV7-2, the J call TRBJ2-3; D is unclear. This CDR3 region has 14 residues. Germline CDR1 SGHTA, CDR2 FQGNSA. V lost 1 base and J 2 bases, leaving 7 bases between the germline ends. In DNA, the CDR3 is TGTGCCAGCAGCTTAGATAGATACACAGATACGCAGTATTTT. Its translation is CASSLDRYTDTQYF.

With regard to this clone: This sample also contains other DNA sequences that code for the same CDR3. The V gene is TRBV27, the J gene TRBJ2-5; D gene ambiguous. This CDR3 spans 14 amino acids. V dropped 3 bases and J dropped 4 bases, with 12 bases sitting between them. Germline CDR1 and CDR2: MNHEY and SMNVEV (reference sequence). The CDR3 loop is CASSLRRGRETQYF. The CDR3, as DNA: TGTGCCAGCAGTTTGAGACGTGGGCGAGAGACCCAGTACTTC.

This clone was seen only once. The J gene is TRBJ1-4, the V gene TRBV29-1; no clear D gene. Per the germline V gene, CDR1 is SQVTM and CDR2 is ANQGSEA. V gave up 5 bases and J gave up 4 bases, with 5 bases separating them. The CDR3 has 11 residues. The CDR3 is CSVRVNEKLFF. The CDR3 region has the DNA TGCAGCGTTCGGGTTAATGAAAAACTGTTTTTT.

The chain recombines TRBV5-1 with TRBJ2-7, with 9 bases identical to TRBD1. CDR3 size: 17 residues. The J segment lost 0 bases and the V segment lost 3 bases, leaving 10 bases of the junction unmatched. Per germline, CDR1 SGHRS and CDR2 YFSETQ. The CDR3 sequence: CASSWYTGGATSYEQYF. In DNA, the CDR3 is TGCGCCAGCAGCTGGTATACAGGGGGCGCAACCTCCTACGAGCAGTACTTC.

This clone was seen a single time. The chain links TRBV5-4 to TRBJ1-1; D remains unclear. Trimming left V 2 bases short and J 7 bases short, with 9 bases between. The length of the CDR3 is 12 residues. Looked up from germline, CDR1 is SGHNT and CDR2 is YYREEE (reference sequence). The CDR3 is CASSFPAGEAFF. CDR3 DNA: TGTGCCAGCAGCTTCCCCGCCGGTGAAGCTTTCTTT.

The V call is TRBV2, the J call TRBJ1-2, with 11 bases identical to TRBD1. This CDR3 has 15 residues. The germline CDR1 and CDR2 sequences are SNHLY and FYNNEI. The trim removed 5 bases at V and 8 bases at J, leaving 10 bases unmatched. The CDR3 coding sequence is TGTGCCAGCAGTCAGCCTTGGACAGGGGGCGAGGGCTACACCTTC. It yields the protein CASSQPWTGGEGYTF.

J is TRBJ1-3 and V is TRBV19; D is possibly TRBD1 (5 bases). V lost 3 bases and J 0 bases, leaving 9 bases between the germline ends. The CDR3 consists of 15 residues. Germline CDR1 and CDR2: LNHDA and SQIVND (reference sequence). Here the CDR3 reads CASSIAGFSGNTIYF. CDR3 nucleotides: TGTGCCAGTAGTATCGCAGGGTTCTCTGGAAACACCATATATTTT.

This rearrangement joins TRBV5-1 to TRBJ1-2; perhaps TRBD1 as D (6 bases). The CDR3 covers 14 residues. V lost 2 bases and J 7 bases, leaving 15 bases between the germline ends. The germline V gene encodes CDR1 SGHRS and CDR2 YFSETQ. This CDR3 reads CASSFGGGSAGYTF. CDR3 DNA: TGCGCCAGCAGCTTTGGGGGGGGCTCTGCTGGCTACACCTTC.

The gene calls are TRBV11-3 and TRBJ2-1, with TRBD1 identical over 10 bases. Germline trimming cut 5 bases from V and 4 bases from J; bases unmatched to any gene: 5. CDR3 length: 15 amino acids. Germline loops: CDR1 SGHNT, CDR2 YENEEA. CDR3 amino acids: CASSLGTGVYNEQFF. The CDR3 nucleotides read TGTGCCAGCAGCCTTGGGACAGGGGTTTACAATGAGCAGTTCTTC.

The chain couples TRBV10-2 to TRBJ2-7; 8 bases are a match to TRBD2. Germline V gene data show CDR1 as WSHSY and CDR2 as SAAADI. The CDR3 loop spans 15 amino acids. Losses at the gene ends were 4 bases for V and 3 bases for J; bases not matched to a gene: 8. The CDR3 DNA sequence: TGCGCCAGCAGTGGCCCGGGACTAGAGGGCTACGAGCAGTACTTC. The encoded protein is CASSGPGLEGYEQYF.

The chain is built from TRBV27 and TRBJ2-3; 8 positions agree with TRBD2. V trimming: 6 bases; J trimming: 9 bases; junction bases outside the gene matches: 20. The CDR3 is made up of 17 amino acids. Germline CDR1 MNHEY, CDR2 SMNVEV (reference sequence). This CDR3 is CASRRTVAGPITQTQYF. The CDR3 DNA sequence: TGTGCCAGCAGACGCACAGTAGCGGGGCCAATCACACAAACGCAGTATTTT.

V is TRBV9 and J is TRBJ2-1, with D possibly being TRBD2 (6 bases). The V end was cut by 5 bases, the J end by 3 bases, with 18 bases between. The germline V gene encodes CDR1 SGDLS and CDR2 YYNGEE. The CDR3 runs to 16 residues. In nucleotides, the CDR3 is TGTGCCAGCAGGGAACCCGGGGGAGCGTTCTACAATGAGCAGTTCTTC. Translation gives CASREPGGAFYNEQFF.

The sample holds one count of this clone. This chain uses TRBV29-1 with TRBJ2-5; 8 bases align to TRBD1. Trimming at V came to 8 bases and at J to 4 bases, leaving 12 bases not matched to a gene. CDR3 size: 14 residues. CDR1 SQVTM and CDR2 ANQGSEA come from the germline V gene. CDR3 region: CSTGQGMRGETQYF. The CDR3 nucleotides are TGCAGCACCGGACAGGGAATGCGGGGAGAGACCCAGTACTTC.

V and J are TRBV5-8 and TRBJ2-5, with D maybe TRBD2 (6 bases). Looked up from germline, CDR1 is SGHTS and CDR2 is YDEGEE. The CDR3 is 13 residues long. V lost 4 bases and J lost 5, with 12 bases in between. The CDR3 is CASSPTRSETQYF. The CDR3 DNA is TGTGCCAGCAGCCCGACTAGGAGTGAGACCCAGTACTTC. Using reference TRBV5-8 and TRBJ2-5 for the parts outside the CDR3, the full variable domain is EAGVTQSPTHLIKTRGQQATLRCSPISGHTSVYWYQQALGLGLQFLLWYDEGEERNRGNFPPRFSGRQFPNYSSELNVNALELEDSALYLCASSPTRSETQYFGPGTRLLVL.

The rearrangement joins TRBV7-9 to TRBJ1-4, with D possibly matching TRBD1 (5 bases). This CDR3 is built from 15 residues. The V gene lost 5 bases and the J gene lost 3 bases, with 13 bases spanning the gap. Germline CDR1 is SEHNR and CDR2 is FQNEAQ (reference sequence). CDR3 DNA: TGTGCCAGCAGCCCGCAACAGGCTTCTAATGAAAAACTGTTTTTT. Protein sequence: CASSPQQASNEKLFF.

The chain has TRBV18 and TRBJ2-7; the D gene is possibly TRBD2 (7 bases). Germline CDR1 and CDR2: KGHSH and LQKENI. There are 13 residues in the CDR3. V was clipped by 0 bases and J by 5 bases, with 8 bases between them. CDR3 nucleotide sequence: TGTGCCAGCTCACCACCGGGGGGGCACGAGCAGTACTTC. Translating gives CASSPPGGHEQYF.

The rearrangement joins TRBV13 to TRBJ2-2; the match to TRBD1 covers 9 bases. Trimming cost V 6 bases and J 3 bases; bases outside gene matches: 5. Germline-derived CDR1 and CDR2 are PRHDT and FYEKMQ (reference sequence). This CDR3 comprises 15 residues. CDR3 DNA sequence: TGTGCCAGCAGTCCACAGGGGGCGTACACCGGGGAGCTGTTTTTT. It encodes CASSPQGAYTGELFF.

J is TRBJ2-7 and V is TRBV9, with 7 bases aligning to TRBD2. J lost 3 bases, V lost 0 bases, and 6 bases had no gene match. Germline V gene sequence: CDR1 SGDLS, CDR2 YYNGEE. The CDR3 consists of 15 residues. In nucleotides, the CDR3 is TGTGCCAGCAGCGTAGCTACTAGCGCGGTCTACGAGCAGTACTTC. Amino acids: CASSVATSAVYEQYF.

This chain connects TRBV6-6 to TRBJ1-1; possible D gene TRBD1, 5 bases. The CDR3 is made up of 13 amino acids. The V gene's germline CDR1 is MNHNY and CDR2 SVGAGI (reference sequence). The ends were cut back, 6 bases at V and 1 base at J, with 9 bases in the middle. The CDR3 spells CASRPGGNTEAFF. In DNA, the CDR3 is TGTGCCAGCAGACCCGGGGGGAACACTGAAGCTTTCTTT.

The genes are TRBV9 and TRBJ2-2; D uncertain. The CDR3 runs to 13 residues. Trimming pared 0 bases from V and 7 bases from J, leaving 7 bases between. CDR1 and CDR2 from the germline V gene are SGDLS and YYNGEE. The CDR3 nucleotides read TGTGCCAGCAGCGTAGCTGGGCTCGGGGAGCTGTTTTTT. Its protein is CASSVAGLGELFF.

The J gene is TRBJ2-5, the V gene TRBV4-1, with 8 bases lining up with TRBD2. The DNA end is a closer match to TRBJ2-7, so the J assignment may be wrong. Per germline, CDR1 MGHRA and CDR2 YSYEKL. CDR3 length equals 17 residues. For the CDR3, the DNA is TGCGCCAGCAGCCAAGGGCCACTAGCGGTGTTCTCCTACGAGCAGTACTTC. It yields the protein CASSQGPLAVFSYEQYF.

This clone was observed a handful of times. This chain connects TRBV5-6 to TRBJ1-1; no clear D gene. CDR1 is SGHDT, CDR2 YYEEEE, per germline. V was cut by 1 base and J by 4 bases, with 8 bases left in between. This CDR3 has 13 amino acids. The CDR3 region has the DNA TGTGCCAGCAGCTTGTCTTACAGCACTGAAGCTTTCTTT. As protein: CASSLSYSTEAFF.

In this sample, this clone turned up a few times. The genes are TRBV9 and TRBJ1-1, with 7 bases that match TRBD1. Germline CDR1 reads SGDLS; CDR2 reads YYNGEE. After removal of 4 bases from V and 4 bases from J, the junction contained 10 bases not matched to a gene. The CDR3 covers 15 residues. The CDR3 loop reads CASSPSQGLGTEAFF. For the CDR3, the DNA is TGTGCCAGCAGCCCCTCACAGGGGCTGGGCACTGAAGCTTTCTTT.

CDR3 sequence reads: CATPRGGPGLAGAKLAHYYEQYV. Here the CDR3 DNA reads TGTGCCACCCCCCGGGGGGGGCCGGGACTAGCGGGGGCCAAACTGGCCCATTACTACGAGCAGTACGTC. This chain connects TRBV15 to TRBJ2-7; 14 bases are shared with TRBD2. After removal of 8 bases from V and 3 bases from J, the junction contained 30 bases not matched to a gene. The CDR3 is 23 amino acids. CDR1 and CDR2 from the germline V gene are LNHNV and YYDKDF (reference sequence).